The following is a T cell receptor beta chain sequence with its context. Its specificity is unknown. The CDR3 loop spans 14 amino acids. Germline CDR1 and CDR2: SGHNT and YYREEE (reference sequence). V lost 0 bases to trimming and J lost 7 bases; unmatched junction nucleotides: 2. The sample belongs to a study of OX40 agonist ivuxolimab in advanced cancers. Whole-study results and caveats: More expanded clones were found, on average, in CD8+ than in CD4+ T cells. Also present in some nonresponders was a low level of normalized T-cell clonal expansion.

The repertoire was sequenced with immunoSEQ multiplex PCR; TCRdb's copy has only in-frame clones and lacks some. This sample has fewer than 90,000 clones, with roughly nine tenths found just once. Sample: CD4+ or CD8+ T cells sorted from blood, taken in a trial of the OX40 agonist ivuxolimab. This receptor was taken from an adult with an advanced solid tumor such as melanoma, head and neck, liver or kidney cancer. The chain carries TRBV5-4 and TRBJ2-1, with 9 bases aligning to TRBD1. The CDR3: CASSLGGTGNEQFF. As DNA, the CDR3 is TGTGCCAGCAGCTTGGGGGGGACAGGGAATGAGCAGTTCTTC.